A selection of T cell receptor beta chains follows, all from one sample in a study of T cell responses to AZD1222 COVID-19 vaccine. The data were produced by immunoSEQ multiplex PCR, yet TCRdb's version contains in-frame clones alone and is incomplete. The data hold about 130,000 clones, with roughly 92% observed a single time. The source was peripheral blood, collected on day 0 of AZD1222 vaccination. Receptors were obtained from an adult in good health. CDR3s leave out the opening cysteine and the closing phenylalanine or tryptophan. Size is omitted from some rows. Given values are once, few, many or a class for expanded clones.

>TRBV5-5|TRBJ2-2|NA
ASSWRGQGGNTGELF
>TRBV10-3|TRBJ1-1|once
AISEQGLEAF
>TRBV2|TRBJ2-1|NA
ASSEHTASYNEQF
>TRBV29-1|TRBJ1-5|NA
SVGQGQGIGPQH
>TRBV2|TRBJ2-3|NA
ASSTGSIDTQY
>TRBV6-1|TRBJ1-2|once
ASSEGTGSHGYT
>TRBV28|TRBJ2-7|NA
ASSFPDRGSFEQY
>TRBV5-1|TRBJ2-5|NA
ASSLVEVYQGETQY
>TRBV4-1|TRBJ1-3|NA
ASSQDRNSGNTIY
>TRBV30|TRBJ1-1|NA
AWSVQNSGIGTEAF
>TRBV7-9|TRBJ2-3|NA
ASSLDSGTQY
>TRBV3-1/TRBV3-2|TRBJ2-3|NA
ASKPGLQRGDTQY
>TRBV3-1/TRBV3-2|TRBJ2-3|NA
ASSRPGTGKDTQY
>TRBV19|TRBJ2-7|NA
ASRKGVGEQY
>TRBV11-2|TRBJ2-1|NA
ASSQIAGGVVGEQF
>TRBV5-1|TRBJ2-3|NA
ASSLVRTGGTDTQY
>TRBV5-1|TRBJ2-3|NA
ASRYGTSGGTDTQY
>TRBV4-1|TRBJ1-4|NA
ASSQGTTGTLNEKLF
>TRBV19|TRBJ2-2|once
ASLGGRTGELF
>TRBV30|TRBJ1-2|NA
AWSDGSNYGYT
>TRBV20-1|TRBJ2-3|NA
SASQGTSGVTDTQY
>TRBV29-1|TRBJ2-7|NA
SVEDGLAGRTYEQY
>TRBV11-2|TRBJ2-1|NA
ASSYRTGGDNEQF
>TRBV10-3|TRBJ1-5|once
AISESRDANQPQH
>TRBV11-1|TRBJ1-1|once
ASSFQGGAWYEAF
>TRBV7-8|TRBJ2-7|NA
ASSPGRQTYEQY
>TRBV5-6|TRBJ1-4|NA
ASSLIDGELF
>TRBV6-5|TRBJ2-1|NA
ASSSSGTPYNEQF
>TRBV6-5|TRBJ2-3|NA
ASSYRGSPYTDTQY
>TRBV29-1|TRBJ2-7|NA
SVSGTVGHEQY
>TRBV5-1|TRBJ1-3|NA
ASSLTGSLSGNTIY
>TRBV9|TRBJ2-2|NA
ASSLSSGGELF
>TRBV11-2|TRBJ2-1|NA
ASSLERGTRAINEQF
>TRBV4-1|TRBJ2-1|NA
ASSQEGGTYNEQF
>TRBV9|TRBJ1-1|NA
ASSWEGGTEAF
>TRBV30|TRBJ1-2|NA
AWTRETGGYT
>TRBV5-1|TRBJ1-6|NA
ASRTGRNH
>TRBV9|TRBJ1-2|NA
ASSVAGGYGYT
>TRBV24-1|TRBJ1-2|NA
ATSDFPENYGYT
>TRBV5-5|TRBJ1-3|NA
ASSWFAGHYSGNTIY
>TRBV7-9|TRBJ2-1|NA
ASSLLTADNEQF
>TRBV28|TRBJ1-2|NA
ASSLYMVEAGGYT
>TRBV10-2|TRBJ1-2|NA
ASSAGDNYGYT
>TRBV6-5|TRBJ2-7|NA
ASSHVGVGAYEQY
>TRBV4-2|TRBJ1-6|NA
ASSARGRNSPLH
>TRBV15|TRBJ2-2|NA
ATSRASRGTGELF
>TRBV20-1|TRBJ1-2|NA
SASGPANYGYT
>TRBV21-1|TRBJ2-7|NA
ASSKDSGQGWYEQY
>TRBV5-1|TRBJ2-7|NA
ASSLGPRDEQY
>TRBV18|TRBJ1-5|NA
ASSPFLRDRGWSNQPQH